The clone carrying this T cell receptor beta chain was seen ten or more times. The antigen is undetermined. Deletions cut 5 bases from V and 12 bases from J, with 8 bases between. Germline lookup yields CDR1 MDHEN and CDR2 SYDVKM. The CDR3 runs 10 residues. This sample is drawn from a study of T-cell reconstitution after alpha-beta-depleted transplantation in children. Findings and limits, study-wide: T cells produced anew were the main source of T-cell counts and diversity one year after transplant.

The library targeted TCRbeta and was prepared with unique molecular identifiers. A single record per CDR3 protein comes from TCRdb applying MiXCR to the PCR reads. The table lists a few hundred thousand distinct CDR3 sequences, roughly 12% of them singletons. This material consisted of peripheral blood, taken 180 days after TCRalphabeta/CD19-depleted stem cell transplant. V usage is TRBV28 and J usage is TRBJ2-1; TRBD2 is a possible D gene (6 bases). This clonotype was sampled from a male patient aged 2 to 10 who had a stem cell transplant for chronic granulomatous disease, so the T cells may come from the graft donor. The DNA for the CDR3 is TGTGCCAGCAGTGGGGGAGGGCAGTTCTTC. As protein: CASSGGGQFF.